Listed here are 14 T cell receptor beta chains from one sample, sequenced in a study of cytomegalovirus exposure and HLA in healthy donors. With 60 Vbeta and 13 Jbeta primers, the PCR was carried out. Sequencing was performed with immunoSEQ multiplex PCR; in TCRdb, only in-frame clones are kept and a portion is missing. The data hold over 110,000 clones, with 78% observed a single time. Sequencing input: PBMCs. Receptors originate from a woman aged 40 to 49 in good health and CMV-seropositive.

The chain carries TRBV2 and TRBJ2-5; D call uncertain. Per germline, CDR1 SNHLY and CDR2 FYNNEI. The CDR3 is made up of 13 amino acids. Trimming removed 0 bases at V and 11 bases at J, with 13 bases between. For the CDR3, the DNA is TGTGCCAGCAGTGAAGCTGATGGCAGCGTGCAGTACTTC. It translates to CASSEADGSVQYF.

This clone came up once. V usage is TRBV28 and J usage is TRBJ1-4; the D gene is possibly TRBD1 (5 bases). Trimming cost V 6 bases and J 7 bases, with 12 bases left between them. Germline V gives CDR1 MDHEN, CDR2 SYDVKM. There are 13 residues in the CDR3. The CDR3 sequence: CASRNFRAEKLFF. CDR3 nucleotides: TGTGCCAGCAGGAACTTCAGGGCTGAAAAACTGTTTTTT.

This clone is a singleton in its sample. The chain is built from TRBV5-6 and TRBJ2-1, with 9 nucleotides matching TRBD2. The V and J ends lost 0 bases and 9 bases, in that order; junction bases with no gene match: 7. CDR1 SGHDT and CDR2 YYEEEE come from the germline V gene. The CDR3 contains 15 residues. Here the CDR3 DNA reads TGTGCCAGCAGCTTGGTGGCTAGCGGGACGGGTGAGCAGTTCTTC. Translating gives CASSLVASGTGEQFF.

The chain is built from TRBV27 and TRBJ1-4, with D unresolved. This CDR3 is 16 amino acids long. The germline V gene has CDR1 MNHEY and CDR2 SMNVEV (reference sequence). V gave up 5 bases and J gave up 0 bases, with 13 bases separating them. The chain's CDR3 is CASSLRHTSTNEKLFF. CDR3 sequence (DNA): TGTGCCAGCAGTCTCCGACACACATCAACTAATGAAAAACTGTTTTTT.

This clone was picked up a small number of times. This rearrangement joins TRBV5-1 to TRBJ1-1; 7 positions match TRBD1. The germline V gene has CDR1 SGHRS and CDR2 YFSETQ. V gave up 2 bases and J gave up 1 base; unmatched junction bases: 5. This CDR3 has 15 amino acids. DNA for the CDR3: TGCGCCAGCAGCTTCGGACAGGCCAAGAACACTGAAGCTTTCTTT. This encodes CASSFGQAKNTEAFF.

The chain employs TRBV5-1 and TRBJ2-2, with a possible D match to TRBD2 (5 bases). V lost 2 bases to trimming and J lost 1 base, with 9 bases between them. The CDR3 consists of 15 residues. Germline-derived CDR1 and CDR2 are SGHRS and YFSETQ. CDR3 coding DNA: TGCGCCAGCAGCTTCAGCGGTAAGAACACCGGGGAGCTGTTTTTT. Translating gives CASSFSGKNTGELFF.

V usage is TRBV11-2 and J usage is TRBJ2-7, with 13 bases that match TRBD2. Germline V gene data show CDR1 as SGHAT and CDR2 as FQNNGV. V trimming: 5 bases; J trimming: 4 bases; junction bases outside the gene matches: 8. This CDR3 spans 16 amino acids. DNA for the CDR3: TGTGCCAGCAGCCCACGGACTAGCGGGAGATATTACGAGCAGTACTTC. Residues: CASSPRTSGRYYEQYF.

The genes are TRBV10-3 and TRBJ1-1; 7 bases align to TRBD1. V lost 10 bases to trimming and J lost 6 bases; unmatched junction nucleotides: 8. Germline lookup yields CDR1 ENHRY and CDR2 SYGVKD. The CDR3 length is 12 residues. CDR3 sequence: CATNRGDAEAFF. Here the CDR3 DNA reads TGTGCCACAAACAGGGGAGACGCTGAAGCTTTCTTT.

The rearrangement uses TRBV4-1 and TRBJ2-5; D is unclear. The DNA end lines up better with TRBJ2-7; the J call may be wrong. Looked up from germline, CDR1 is MGHRA and CDR2 is YSYEKL. The CDR3 has 14 residues. DNA for the CDR3: TGCGCCAGCAGCCAATCTGGGTTAGCCTACGAGCAGTACTTC. Amino acids: CASSQSGLAYEQYF.

This sequence joins TRBV2 and TRBJ1-6, with D possibly TRBD1 on 5 matching bases. V dropped 3 bases and J dropped 10 bases, with 10 bases sitting between them. The CDR3 totals 13 residues. CDR1 SNHLY and CDR2 FYNNEI come from the germline V gene. CDR3 bases: TGTGCCAGCAGTGATCGGGGGAGGTCACCCCTCCACTTT. Translation gives CASSDRGRSPLHF.

V and J are TRBV13 and TRBJ2-3, with a tentative D call TRBD2 (6 bases). Germline V lookup: CDR1 PRHDT, CDR2 FYEKMQ (reference sequence). Between the trimmed V and J ends, which lost 5 bases and 6 bases, there was a span of 12 bases. CDR3 size: 13 residues. DNA for the CDR3: TGTGCCAGCAGCACCGCTAGCGCCGATACGCAGTATTTT. Its protein is CASSTASADTQYF.

The chain is built from TRBV6-1 and TRBJ2-7, with D perhaps matching TRBD2 (6 bases). The CDR3 contains 14 residues. The ends were cut back, 7 bases at V and 3 bases at J, with 16 bases in the middle. Germline values: CDR1 MNHNS, CDR2 SASEGT. CDR3 nucleotide sequence: TGTGCCAGCATGCCCCGGGACTTCAGCTACGAGCAGTACTTC. This sequence encodes CASMPRDFSYEQYF.

This rearrangement joins TRBV28 to TRBJ2-1; the match to TRBD2 covers 7 bases. There are 14 residues in the CDR3. V was clipped by 7 bases and J by 2 bases; unmatched bases: 5. Germline CDR1 reads MDHEN; CDR2 reads SYDVKM. CDR3 coding DNA: TGTGCCAGCAACTACGGGGGGACCTACAATGAGCAGTTCTTC. Encoded protein: CASNYGGTYNEQFF.

J is TRBJ2-3 and V is TRBV15; D gene unclear. Trimming removed 4 bases from V and 5 bases from J, with 16 bases in between. Germline V gene data show CDR1 as LNHNV and CDR2 as YYDKDF (reference sequence). The CDR3 has 15 amino acids. In DNA form, the CDR3 reads TGTGCCACCAGCAATATCTACCGGTCGCGAGATACGCAGTATTTT. It is translated as CATSNIYRSRDTQYF.